The T cell receptor (beta chain) described here comes from a study of OX40 agonist ivuxolimab in advanced cancers. At the level of the study: Patients' therapy was ivuxolimab, an antibody that acts as an agonist of OX40 (CD134). Partial responses were achieved by three patients, one with hepatocellular carcinoma and two with cutaneous melanoma.

The CDR3 runs 14 residues. The germline CDR1 and CDR2 sequences are SGHTS and YDEGEE. V lost 7 bases and J lost 2, with 13 bases in between. Sequencing used immunoSEQ multiplex PCR; TCRdb keeps in-frame clones, though not all of them. The table lists 31,000 or so clones, around 81% of them singletons. The TCR sequence derives from an adult with an advanced solid tumor such as melanoma, head and neck, liver or kidney cancer. The chain has TRBV5-8 and TRBJ1-5; D gene uncertain. Sequenced here: CD4+ or CD8+ T cells sorted from blood, sampled in a trial of the OX40 agonist ivuxolimab. This CDR3 reads CASYPWKGNQPQHF. Written as DNA, the CDR3 is TGTGCCAGCTATCCCTGGAAGGGCAATCAGCCCCAGCATTTT.